This T cell receptor (beta chain) was retrieved from a study of T cell repertoires in cytomegalovirus infection. About the study: Both CMV infection and a matching HLA type were indicated by public TCR beta signatures. Whole-study results and caveats: Accumulated public TCR beta family frequency recognized individuals carrying CMV together with the relevant HLA. Dominating the ex vivo response were HLA-C-restricted CMV-specific TCR beta clonotypes.

TCRdb redid the calling of the reads with MiXCR, one entry per CDR3 protein. The sample has 130,000 or so distinct CDR3 sequences, under 8% seen once; the top ten hold about a sixth. Concerning this clonotype: The target antigen is unknown.

The CDR3 length is 13 residues. Germline V gives CDR1 SQVTM, CDR2 ANQGSEA. The V segment lost 3 bases and the J segment 2 bases; nucleotides outside the gene matches: 2. The chain recombines TRBV29-1 with TRBJ1-2; 8 bases map to TRBD1. The receptor comes from a human donor in good health (CMV status not recorded). Some clones in this sample may be carry-over from other donors' samples. Sequenced input: PBMCs. The CDR3 protein is CSVEDRVNYGYTF. As DNA, the CDR3 is TGCAGCGTTGAGGACAGGGTAAACTATGGCTACACCTTC.